This T cell receptor beta chain was profiled in a study of blood T cells in healthy people across ages. The wider study: When template switching was applied, about one barcoded beta molecule was captured per two T cells.

The study, taken as a whole, reports: Long-lived donors exceeded aged donors in naive CD4+ cells and diversity.

RNA extraction gave at least 5 micrograms of total RNA per sample. As to this clonotype: Antigen unknown.

The second PCR ran about 6 to 12 cycles with a sample-barcoded 5' primer and J-beta primers. Every cDNA was tagged by a template-switch adaptor with 12 random nucleotides. TCRdb recomputed calls from the 5' RACE reads with MiXCR, one row per CDR3 protein. The table lists around 780,000 distinct CDR3 sequences, more than 50% of them singletons. The specimen was blood. The receptor's source is a man aged 40-49 years in good health.

The CDR3 region is CASSYGTDGSGYTF. The CDR3 DNA is TGTGCCAGCAGTTACGGGACAGATGGCTCTGGCTACACCTTC. This chain connects TRBV12-3 or TRBV12-4 to TRBJ1-2; 7 nucleotides align to TRBD1. Germline trimming cut 4 bases from V and 7 bases from J; bases unmatched to any gene: 9. The CDR3 loop spans 14 amino acids.